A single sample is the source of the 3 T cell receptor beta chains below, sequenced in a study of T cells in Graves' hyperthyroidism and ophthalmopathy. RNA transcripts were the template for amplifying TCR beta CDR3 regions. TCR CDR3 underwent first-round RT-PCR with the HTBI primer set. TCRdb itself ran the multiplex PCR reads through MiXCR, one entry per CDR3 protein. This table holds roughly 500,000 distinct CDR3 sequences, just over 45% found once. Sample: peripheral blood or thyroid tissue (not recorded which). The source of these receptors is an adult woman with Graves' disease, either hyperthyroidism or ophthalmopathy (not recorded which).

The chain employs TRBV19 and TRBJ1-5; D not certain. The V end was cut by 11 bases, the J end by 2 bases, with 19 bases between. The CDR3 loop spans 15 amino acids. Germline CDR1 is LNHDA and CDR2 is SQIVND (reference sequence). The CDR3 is CAWSVASGGNQPQHF. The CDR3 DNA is TGTGCCTGGAGTGTAGCATCGGGAGGCAATCAGCCCCAGCATTTT.

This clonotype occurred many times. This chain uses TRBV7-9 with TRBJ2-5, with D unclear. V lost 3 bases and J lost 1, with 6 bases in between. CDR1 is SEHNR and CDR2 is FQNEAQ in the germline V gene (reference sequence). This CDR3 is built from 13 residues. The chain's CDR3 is CASSLVIQETQYF. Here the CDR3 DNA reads TGTGCCAGCAGCTTGGTTATCCAAGAGACCCAGTACTTC.

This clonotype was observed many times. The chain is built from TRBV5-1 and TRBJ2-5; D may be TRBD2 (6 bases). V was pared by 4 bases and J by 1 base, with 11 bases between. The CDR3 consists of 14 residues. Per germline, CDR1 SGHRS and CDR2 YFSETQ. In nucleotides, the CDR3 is TGCGCCAGCAGCGGGAGGCCCCTCCAAGAGACCCAGTACTTC. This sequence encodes CASSGRPLQETQYF.